Each of the 16 T cell receptor beta chains below was sequenced from the same sample in a study of blood T cells in healthy people across ages. Primed by a sample-barcoded 5' primer and a J-beta primer mix, a second PCR proceeded for 7 to 11 cycles. A single record per CDR3 protein comes from TCRdb applying MiXCR to the 5' RACE reads. The sample holds approximately 790,000 distinct CDR3 sequences, around 62% seen once. Specimen: blood. The source of these receptors is a man in his thirties or forties in good health.

V and J are TRBV7-2 and TRBJ2-3; unclear D gene. V lost 5 bases, J lost 2 bases, and 14 bases lay in between. Per the germline V gene, CDR1 is SGHTA and CDR2 is FQGNSA. CDR3 size: 15 residues. CDR3 loop: CASSLLRAPTDTQYF. The DNA for the CDR3 is TGTGCCAGCAGCCTACTGCGCGCTCCCACAGATACGCAGTATTTT.

This clonotype was counted a few times. The chain has TRBV7-2 and TRBJ2-7; D remains ambiguous. This CDR3 region has 15 residues. Germline V gene data show CDR1 as SGHTA and CDR2 as FQGNSA. Trimming pared 7 bases from V and 3 bases from J, leaving 19 bases between. The CDR3 coding sequence is TGTGCCAGCACACCAGCGCCCCATAAGGTCTACGAGCAGTACTTC. Its translation: CASTPAPHKVYEQYF.

The gene calls are TRBV6-5 and TRBJ2-4; 12 bases are shared with TRBD2. TRBJ2-7 matches the DNA end more closely, so the J call is doubtful. Per germline, CDR1 MNHEY and CDR2 SVGAGI. The CDR3 extends over 13 amino acids. The CDR3 protein is CAAGLAGGTEQYF. Written as DNA, the CDR3 is TGTGCCGCTGGGCTAGCGGGGGGGACCGAGCAGTACTTC.

CDR3 protein: CASSPPWVGRADETQYF. DNA of the CDR3: TGTGCCAGCAGTCCCCCGTGGGTCGGAAGGGCGGACGAGACCCAGTACTTC. The V gene is TRBV6-6, the J gene TRBJ2-4; the D is unclear. The J call may be in error: the DNA end matches TRBJ2-5 better. CDR3 size: 17 residues. Germline values: CDR1 MNHNY, CDR2 SVGAGI (reference sequence).

J is TRBJ2-3 and V is TRBV10-3; the match to TRBD1 covers 10 bases. Looked up from germline, CDR1 is ENHRY and CDR2 is SYGVKD. The length of the CDR3 is 14 residues. V gave up 4 bases and J gave up 6 bases; unmatched junction bases: 4. In DNA, the CDR3 is TGTGCCATCAGTGGGGGGACAGGGGTCGATACGCAGTATTTT. This gives the protein CAISGGTGVDTQYF.

The chain employs TRBV7-9 and TRBJ1-4; TRBD1 is a possible D gene (6 bases). Germline CDR1 SEHNR, CDR2 FQNEAQ (reference sequence). The CDR3 is 12 residues long. Trimming shortened V by 3 bases and J by 14 bases, and 13 bases separated the two germline ends. DNA for the CDR3: TGTGCCAGCAGCTTGGGGGCCGCGGGTCTGTTTTTT. Translating gives CASSLGAAGLFF.

The CDR3 here is CASSQEVEAYQPQHF. DNA of the CDR3: TGTGCCAGCAGCCAAGAAGTCGAGGCCTATCAGCCCCAGCATTTT. The chain recombines TRBV4-2 with TRBJ1-5; D uncertain. The length of the CDR3 is 15 residues. Germline V gene sequence: CDR1 LGHNA, CDR2 YNFKEQ. V gave up 0 bases and J gave up 5 bases, with 11 bases separating them.

This clonotype has a handful of counts. The chain is built from TRBV7-2 and TRBJ2-3; D is tentatively TRBD1 or TRBD2 (6 bases each). CDR3 length: 14 amino acids. Trimming left V 5 bases short and J 2 bases short, with 11 bases between. Germline CDR1 SGHTA, CDR2 FQGNSA. This CDR3 reads CASSVWGATDTQYF. CDR3 nucleotide sequence: TGTGCCAGCAGCGTTTGGGGGGCCACAGATACGCAGTATTTT.

The chain carries TRBV27 and TRBJ2-5, with a possible D match to TRBD2 (5 bases). Germline lookup yields CDR1 MNHEY and CDR2 SMNVEV (reference sequence). Trimming left V 3 bases short and J 5 bases short, with 16 bases between. The CDR3 contains 15 residues. This CDR3 is CASSFSFGVGETQYF. The CDR3 nucleotides are TGTGCCAGCAGTTTTTCTTTCGGGGTCGGGGAGACCCAGTACTTC.

This sequence joins TRBV6-6 and TRBJ2-5; unclear D gene. Germline V gene data show CDR1 as MNHNY and CDR2 as SVGAGI (reference sequence). This CDR3 is built from 16 residues. V was clipped by 0 bases and J by 5 bases, with 16 bases between them. The CDR3 region is CASSYSNPQISETQYF. CDR3 bases: TGTGCCAGCAGTTACTCGAATCCGCAGATCAGTGAGACCCAGTACTTC.

The rearrangement uses TRBV10-3 and TRBJ1-2; no clear D gene. The germline V gene encodes CDR1 ENHRY and CDR2 SYGVKD. The CDR3 spans 15 residues. V was cut by 0 bases and J by 3 bases, with 11 bases left in between. CDR3 sequence reads: CAISESLGRDYGYTF. The CDR3 DNA reads as TGTGCCATCAGTGAGTCTCTAGGAAGGGACTATGGCTACACCTTC.

This clonotype has only one observation. Just one base apart from a much larger clone, this may be a read error. The chain has TRBV5-6 and TRBJ2-7; 10 nucleotides align to TRBD1. CDR1 is SGHDT, CDR2 YYEEEE, per germline. This CDR3 spans 14 amino acids. Trimming removed 4 bases from V and 9 bases from J; junction bases left unmatched: 10. The CDR3 nucleotides read TGTGCCAGCAGCCCAGGGACAGGGGCGAGAGGGCAGTACTTC. Amino acid sequence: CASSPGTGARGQYF. Looking up the rest from reference TRBV5-6 and TRBJ2-7 gives the full variable domain: DAGVTQSPTHLIKTRGQQVTLRCSPKSGHDTVSWYQQALGQGPQFIFQYYEEEERQRGNFPDRFSGHQFPNYSSELNVNALLLGDSALYLCASSPGTGARGQYFGPGTRLTVT.

The chain employs TRBV12-3 or TRBV12-4 and TRBJ2-5; 7 bases are a match to TRBD1. The J call is in doubt because the DNA end fits TRBJ2-7 better. The CDR3 contains 18 residues. The CDR3 DNA follows: TGTGCCAGCAGCAAAACAGGGACAGCTACAGGCATTCTCTACGAGCAGTACTTC. Protein: CASSKTGTATGILYEQYF.

The rearrangement uses TRBV29-1 and TRBJ2-7; TRBD1 is a possible D gene (6 bases). The CDR3 runs to 14 residues. V lost 7 bases and J lost 2, with 18 bases in between. In germline, CDR1 is SQVTM, CDR2 ANQGSEA. The CDR3, as DNA: TGCAGCGCCCACCCAGGGACATACCCCTACGAGCAGTACTTC. As protein: CSAHPGTYPYEQYF.

A single count supports this clonotype. The gene calls are TRBV7-6 and TRBJ2-3; TRBD2 aligns across 7 bases. V lost 1 base, J lost 0 bases, and 10 bases stayed unmatched. In germline, CDR1 is SGHVS, CDR2 FNYEAQ. The CDR3 contains 18 residues. CDR3 bases: TGTGCCAGCAGCTTAGAGGATGCGGGGGACGATAGCACAGATACGCAGTATTTT. Translating it yields CASSLEDAGDDSTDTQYF.

This chain uses TRBV7-2 with TRBJ1-2; 8 bases map to TRBD1. CDR1 SGHTA and CDR2 FQGNSA come from the germline V gene. The CDR3 is 16 residues long. The trim removed 6 bases at V and 0 bases at J, leaving 9 bases unmatched. CDR3 coding DNA: TGTGCCAGCAGGGAAGCGGCAGGGGGCGCTAACTATGGCTACACCTTC. This sequence encodes CASREAAGGANYGYTF.